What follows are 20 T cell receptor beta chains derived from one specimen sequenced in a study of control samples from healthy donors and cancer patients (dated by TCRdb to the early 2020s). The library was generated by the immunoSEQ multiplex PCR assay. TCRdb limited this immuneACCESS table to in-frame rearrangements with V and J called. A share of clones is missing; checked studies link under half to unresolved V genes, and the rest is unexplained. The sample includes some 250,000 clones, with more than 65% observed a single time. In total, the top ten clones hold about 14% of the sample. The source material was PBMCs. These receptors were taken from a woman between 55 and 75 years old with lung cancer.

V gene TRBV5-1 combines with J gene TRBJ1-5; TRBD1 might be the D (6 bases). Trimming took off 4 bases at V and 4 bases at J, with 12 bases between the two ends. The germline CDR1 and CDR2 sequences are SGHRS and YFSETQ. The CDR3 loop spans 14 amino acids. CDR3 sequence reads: CASSLGQKNQPQHF. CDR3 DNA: TGCGCCAGCAGCCTCGGACAGAAAAATCAGCCCCAGCATTTT.

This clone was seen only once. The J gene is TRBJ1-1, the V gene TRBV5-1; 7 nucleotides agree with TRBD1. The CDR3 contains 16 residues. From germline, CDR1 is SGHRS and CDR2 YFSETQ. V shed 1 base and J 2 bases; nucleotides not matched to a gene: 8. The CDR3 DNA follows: TGCGCCAGCAGCTTGATGGGACAGACTTACAACACTGAAGCTTTCTTT. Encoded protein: CASSLMGQTYNTEAFF. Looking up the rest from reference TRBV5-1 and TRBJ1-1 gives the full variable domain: KAGVTQTPRYLIKTRGQQVTLSCSPISGHRSVSWYQQTPGQGLQFLFEYFSETQRNKGNFPGRFSGRQFSNSRSEMNVSTLELGDSALYLCASSLMGQTYNTEAFFGQGTRLTVV.

The chain's CDR3 is CASTAHRAPGANVLTF. The CDR3 nucleotides are TGTGCCAGCACCGCACACAGGGCCCCTGGGGCCAACGTCCTGACTTTC. V usage is TRBV27 and J usage is TRBJ2-6; D is perhaps TRBD1 (6 bases). Trimming stripped 7 bases from V and 2 bases from J, with 15 bases between. This CDR3 has 16 amino acids. Germline CDR1 and CDR2: MNHEY and SMNVEV (reference sequence).

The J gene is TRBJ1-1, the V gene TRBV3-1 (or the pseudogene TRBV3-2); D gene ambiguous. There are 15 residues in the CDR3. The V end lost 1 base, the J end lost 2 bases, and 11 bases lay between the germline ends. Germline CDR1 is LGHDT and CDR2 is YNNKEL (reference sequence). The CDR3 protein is CASSQVPLSNTEAFF. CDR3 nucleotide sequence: TGTGCCAGCAGCCAAGTCCCCCTCAGCAACACTGAAGCTTTCTTT.

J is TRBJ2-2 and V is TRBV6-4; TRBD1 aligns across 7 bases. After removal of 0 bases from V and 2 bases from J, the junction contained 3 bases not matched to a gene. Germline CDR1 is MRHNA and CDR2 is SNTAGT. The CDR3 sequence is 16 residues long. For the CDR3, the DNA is TGTGCCAGCAGTGACTCAGGGGACAGAAACACCGGGGAGCTGTTTTTT. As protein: CASSDSGDRNTGELFF.

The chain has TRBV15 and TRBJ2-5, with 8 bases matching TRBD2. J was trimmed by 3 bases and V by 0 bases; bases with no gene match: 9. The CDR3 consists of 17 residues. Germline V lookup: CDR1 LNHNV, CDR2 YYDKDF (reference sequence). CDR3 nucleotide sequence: TGTGCCACCAGCAGAGACGCCCCGGGGCGGGGGGAAGAGACCCAGTACTTC. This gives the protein CATSRDAPGRGEETQYF. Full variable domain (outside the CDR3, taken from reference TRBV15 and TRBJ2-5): DAMVIQNPRYQVTQFGKPVTLSCSQTLNHNVMYWYQQKSSQAPKLLFHYYDKDFNNEADTPDNFQSRRPNTSFCFLDIRSPGLGDTAMYLCATSRDAPGRGEETQYFGPGTRLLVL.

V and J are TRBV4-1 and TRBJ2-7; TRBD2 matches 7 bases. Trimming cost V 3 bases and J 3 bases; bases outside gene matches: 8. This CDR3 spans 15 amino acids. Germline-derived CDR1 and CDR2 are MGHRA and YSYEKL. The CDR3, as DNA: TGCGCCAGCAGCCAGGGCGGGAGCGTAGTCTACGAGCAGTACTTC. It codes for CASSQGGSVVYEQYF.

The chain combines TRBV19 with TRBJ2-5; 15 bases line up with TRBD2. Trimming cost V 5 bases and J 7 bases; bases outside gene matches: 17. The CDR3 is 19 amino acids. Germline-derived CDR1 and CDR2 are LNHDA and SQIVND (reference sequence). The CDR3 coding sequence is TGTGCCAGTAGTCGGACTAGCGGGGGGGCAGGGGCGCCGGCAGCGACCCAGTACTTC. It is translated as CASSRTSGGAGAPAATQYF.

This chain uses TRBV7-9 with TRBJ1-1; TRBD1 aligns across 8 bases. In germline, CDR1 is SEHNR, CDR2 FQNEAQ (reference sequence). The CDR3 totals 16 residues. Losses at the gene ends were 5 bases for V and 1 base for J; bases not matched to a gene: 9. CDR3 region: CASSPQLGQGNTEAFF. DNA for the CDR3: TGTGCCAGCAGCCCGCAACTAGGACAGGGGAACACTGAAGCTTTCTTT.

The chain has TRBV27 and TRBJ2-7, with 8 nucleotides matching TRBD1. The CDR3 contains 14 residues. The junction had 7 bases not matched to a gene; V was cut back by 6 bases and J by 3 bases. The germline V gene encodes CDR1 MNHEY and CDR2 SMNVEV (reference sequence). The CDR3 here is CASRPTGAHYEQYF. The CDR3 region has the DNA TGTGCCAGCAGACCGACAGGGGCCCACTACGAGCAGTACTTC.

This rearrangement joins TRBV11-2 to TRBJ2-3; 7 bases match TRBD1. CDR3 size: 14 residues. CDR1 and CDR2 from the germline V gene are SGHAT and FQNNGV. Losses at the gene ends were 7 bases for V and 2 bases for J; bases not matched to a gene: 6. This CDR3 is CASKQGWDTDTQYF. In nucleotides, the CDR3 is TGTGCCAGCAAACAGGGGTGGGACACAGATACGCAGTATTTT.

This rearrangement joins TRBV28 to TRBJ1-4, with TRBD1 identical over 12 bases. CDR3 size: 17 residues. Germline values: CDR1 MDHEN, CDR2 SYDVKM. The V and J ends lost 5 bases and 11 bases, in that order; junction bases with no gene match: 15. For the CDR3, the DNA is TGTGCCAGCAGTGACGGGACAGGGGGCGAGGGGGTTGGGAAACTGTTTTTT. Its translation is CASSDGTGGEGVGKLFF.

This CDR3 is CASTRQGTRQYF. CDR3 nucleotides: TGTGCCAGCACCCGACAGGGAACGAGGCAGTACTTC. The genes are TRBV12-3 or TRBV12-4 and TRBJ2-7, with 7 nucleotides matching TRBD1. The CDR3 spans 12 residues. The trim removed 7 bases at V and 9 bases at J, leaving 9 bases unmatched.

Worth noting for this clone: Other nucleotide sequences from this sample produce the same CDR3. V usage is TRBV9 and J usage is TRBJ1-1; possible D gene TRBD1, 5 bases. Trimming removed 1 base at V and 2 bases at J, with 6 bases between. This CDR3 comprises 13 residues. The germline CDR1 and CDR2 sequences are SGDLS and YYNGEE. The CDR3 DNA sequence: TGTGCCAGCAGCGTACAGGGAAACACTGAAGCTTTCTTT. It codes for CASSVQGNTEAFF.

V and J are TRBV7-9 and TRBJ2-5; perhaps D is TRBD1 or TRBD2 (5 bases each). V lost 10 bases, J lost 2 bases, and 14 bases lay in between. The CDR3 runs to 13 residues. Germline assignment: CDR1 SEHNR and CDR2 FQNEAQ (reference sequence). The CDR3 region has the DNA TGTGCCACCGTTGGGGACGTACAAGAGACCCAGTACTTC. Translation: CATVGDVQETQYF.

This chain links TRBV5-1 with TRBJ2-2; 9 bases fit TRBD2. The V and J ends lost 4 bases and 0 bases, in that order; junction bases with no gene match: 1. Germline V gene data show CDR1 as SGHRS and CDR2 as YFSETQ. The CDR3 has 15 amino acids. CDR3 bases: TGCGCCAGCAGCGGCGGGGGGGCGAACACCGGGGAGCTGTTTTTT. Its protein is CASSGGGANTGELFF. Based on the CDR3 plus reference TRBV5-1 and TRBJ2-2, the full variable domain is KAGVTQTPRYLIKTRGQQVTLSCSPISGHRSVSWYQQTPGQGLQFLFEYFSETQRNKGNFPGRFSGRQFSNSRSEMNVSTLELGDSALYLCASSGGGANTGELFFGEGSRLTVL.

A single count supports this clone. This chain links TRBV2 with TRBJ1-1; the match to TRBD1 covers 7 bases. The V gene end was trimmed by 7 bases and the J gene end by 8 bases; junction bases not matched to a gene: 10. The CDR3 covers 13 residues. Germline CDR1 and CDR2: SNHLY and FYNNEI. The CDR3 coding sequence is TGTGCCAGCACCCTCGACAGGGAAGAGGAAGCTTTCTTT. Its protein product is CASTLDREEEAFF.

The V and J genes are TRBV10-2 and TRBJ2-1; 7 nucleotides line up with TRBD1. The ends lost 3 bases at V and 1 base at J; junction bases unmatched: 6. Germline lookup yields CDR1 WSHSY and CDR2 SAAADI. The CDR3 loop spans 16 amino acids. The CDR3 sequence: CASSDVGTASYNEQFF. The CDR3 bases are TGCGCCAGCAGTGACGTTGGGACAGCTTCCTACAATGAGCAGTTCTTC.

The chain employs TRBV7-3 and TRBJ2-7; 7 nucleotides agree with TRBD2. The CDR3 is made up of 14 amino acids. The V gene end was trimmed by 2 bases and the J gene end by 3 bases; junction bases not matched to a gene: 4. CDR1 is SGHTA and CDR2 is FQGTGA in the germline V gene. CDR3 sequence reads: CASSLGASGYEQYF. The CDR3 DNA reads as TGTGCCAGCAGCTTAGGGGCTAGCGGCTACGAGCAGTACTTC.

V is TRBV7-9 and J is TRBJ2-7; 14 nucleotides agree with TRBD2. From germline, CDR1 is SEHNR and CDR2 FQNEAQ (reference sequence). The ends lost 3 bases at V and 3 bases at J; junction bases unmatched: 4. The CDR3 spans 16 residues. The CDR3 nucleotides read TGTGCCAGCAGCTTCGGGACTAGCGGGAGTCACTACGAGCAGTACTTC. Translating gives CASSFGTSGSHYEQYF.